One and the same sample provided the 4 T cell receptor beta chains below, sequenced in a study of cytomegalovirus exposure and HLA in healthy donors. The primer mix had 60 Vbeta and 13 Jbeta primers. Assay: immunoSEQ multiplex PCR; the TCRdb copy retains only in-frame clones and omits some. Altogether around 180,000 clones are present, roughly nine tenths being singletons, with the ten largest covering less than 0.3%. The source material was PBMCs. These receptors came from a girl less than two years old in good health and CMV-seronegative.

V gene TRBV15 combines with J gene TRBJ2-3; 14 bases agree with TRBD2. After removal of 0 bases from V and 4 bases from J, the junction contained 15 bases not matched to a gene. Germline V gene sequence: CDR1 LNHNV, CDR2 YYDKDF (reference sequence). The CDR3 runs to 21 residues. CDR3 DNA sequence: TGTGCCACCAGCAGAGAGCGGGGACTAGCGGGAGTTTTATTTCGGCCAGATACGCAGTATTTT. Its protein product is CATSRERGLAGVLFRPDTQYF. Based on the CDR3 plus reference TRBV15 and TRBJ2-3, the full variable domain is DAMVIQNPRYQVTQFGKPVTLSCSQTLNHNVMYWYQQKSSQAPKLLFHYYDKDFNNEADTPDNFQSRRPNTSFCFLDIRSPGLGDTAMYLCATSRERGLAGVLFRPDTQYFGPGTRLTVL.

The chain uses TRBV5-1 and TRBJ1-1; TRBD1 is a possible D gene (6 bases). Per the germline V gene, CDR1 is SGHRS and CDR2 is YFSETQ. V was shortened by 1 base and J by 7 bases, with 11 bases between the two germline ends. CDR3 length: 13 residues. CDR3 nucleotide sequence: TGCGCCAGCAGCTTGCGACAGGCGGGTGAAGCTTTCTTT. This translates into CASSLRQAGEAFF.

V gene TRBV15 combines with J gene TRBJ2-5; D is unclear. Per germline, CDR1 LNHNV and CDR2 YYDKDF (reference sequence). This CDR3 region has 12 residues. V gave up 4 bases and J gave up 11 bases, with 14 bases separating them. CDR3 residues: CATSTYLREQYF. For the CDR3, the DNA is TGTGCCACCAGCACTTACCTGAGAGAGCAGTACTTC.

The chain uses TRBV5-1 and TRBJ1-1, with D uncertain. V lost 4 bases to trimming and J lost 5 bases, with 9 bases between them. Germline CDR1 SGHRS, CDR2 YFSETQ. CDR3 length: 12 amino acids. CDR3 in amino acids: CASSGDRTEAFF. CDR3 nucleotides: TGCGCCAGCAGCGGAGACCGGACTGAAGCTTTCTTT.